These 10 T cell receptor beta chains were sequenced from one sample in a study of OX40 agonist ivuxolimab in advanced cancers. Some clones are missing from TCRdb's copy, which holds only in-frame ones; the method was immunoSEQ multiplex PCR. The sample contains around 60,000 clones, roughly three quarters of which appear only once. The input for sequencing was CD4+ or CD8+ T cells sorted from blood, taken in a trial of the OX40 agonist ivuxolimab. These TCRs come from an adult with an advanced solid tumor such as melanoma, head and neck, liver or kidney cancer.

This clone was counted only a few times. The chain couples TRBV21-1 to TRBJ2-7; TRBD2 was called by the table and not checked on the DNA. TRBV21-1 corresponds to a pseudogene. CDR3 size: 14 residues. CDR3 loop: CASSKSGRPYEQYF. Here the CDR3 DNA reads TGTGCCAGCAGCAAAAGCGGCAGACCCTACGAGCAGTACTTC.

The rearrangement joins TRBV6-6 to TRBJ2-7; 10 nucleotides line up with TRBD1. The germline gives CDR1 MNHNY, CDR2 SVGAGI (reference sequence). This CDR3 spans 14 amino acids. V was clipped by 5 bases and J by 2 bases; unmatched bases: 3. The CDR3 nucleotides are TGTGCCAGCAGTAGACAGGGGGCGACCTACGAGCAGTACTTC. Translating gives CASSRQGATYEQYF.

This clone ranks as medium-sized. The chain combines TRBV7-9 with TRBJ1-1; D is undetermined. This CDR3 has 13 amino acids. V shed 1 base and J shed 5 bases, with 8 bases lying between them. The germline V gene encodes CDR1 SEHNR and CDR2 FQNEAQ (reference sequence). The CDR3 protein is CASSLGLGTEAFF. CDR3 bases: TGTGCCAGCAGCTTAGGATTAGGAACTGAAGCTTTCTTT.

This rearrangement joins TRBV7-3 to TRBJ2-3, with D perhaps TRBD1 (5 bases). Germline-derived CDR1 and CDR2 are SGHTA and FQGTGA. This CDR3 has 14 residues. V lost 5 bases and J lost 2, with 11 bases in between. The CDR3 DNA reads TGTGCCAGCAGCAGGGGCAGGGACACAGATACGCAGTATTTT. It specifies CASSRGRDTDTQYF.

The chain is built from TRBV5-1 and TRBJ1-3; possible D gene TRBD1, 5 bases. The V gene's germline CDR1 is SGHRS and CDR2 YFSETQ. The V end lost 0 bases, the J end lost 4 bases, and 11 bases lay between the germline ends. The CDR3 is 15 residues long. The CDR3 DNA is TGCGCCAGCAGCTTGGAGGGGTTCAAAGGAAACACCATATATTTT. This gives the protein CASSLEGFKGNTIYF.

The chain uses TRBV5-1 and TRBJ2-1; 8 bases match TRBD1. Per germline, CDR1 SGHRS and CDR2 YFSETQ. V gave up 4 bases and J gave up 8 bases; unmatched junction bases: 2. The CDR3 covers 12 residues. For the CDR3, the DNA is TGCGCCAGCAGCACGACAGGGGATGAGCAGTTCTTC. Encoded protein: CASSTTGDEQFF.

The V gene is TRBV7-6, the J gene TRBJ1-1, with D unresolved. CDR3 length: 13 residues. V shed 5 bases and J shed 4 bases, with 11 bases lying between them. In germline, CDR1 is SGHVS, CDR2 FNYEAQ. This chain's CDR3 is CASSKGVGTEAFF. CDR3 in DNA: TGTGCCAGCAGCAAGGGAGTTGGCACTGAAGCTTTCTTT.

J is TRBJ2-3 and V is TRBV5-1; D might be TRBD1 or TRBD2, each matching 5 bases. Germline CDR1 is SGHRS and CDR2 is YFSETQ. This CDR3 is 15 amino acids long. V shed 3 bases and J shed 6 bases, with 17 bases lying between them. CDR3 DNA sequence: TGCGCCAGCAGCTGGGCTATCGAGGGGTACGATACGCAGTATTTT. Its translation: CASSWAIEGYDTQYF.

The V gene is TRBV5-1, the J gene TRBJ1-1, with D possibly being TRBD1 (5 bases). Between the trimmed V and J ends, which lost 5 bases and 0 bases, there was a span of 8 bases. The germline CDR1 and CDR2 sequences are SGHRS and YFSETQ. CDR3 length: 13 amino acids. This CDR3 is CASRGGVNTEAFF. In DNA, the CDR3 is TGCGCCAGCAGGGGAGGGGTGAACACTGAAGCTTTCTTT. The whole variable domain, filled in from reference TRBV5-1 and TRBJ1-1, reads KAGVTQTPRYLIKTRGQQVTLSCSPISGHRSVSWYQQTPGQGLQFLFEYFSETQRNKGNFPGRFSGRQFSNSRSEMNVSTLELGDSALYLCASRGGVNTEAFFGQGTRLTVV.

The CDR3 DNA is TGCGCCAGTAACTTAGCGGCACCGAACACCGGGGAGCTGTTTTTT. Protein sequence: CASNLAAPNTGELFF. The V gene is TRBV5-1, the J gene TRBJ2-2; possible D gene TRBD2, 6 bases. The CDR3 contains 15 residues. With 8 bases removed from V and 0 bases from J, the gap between germline ends came to 14 bases. The germline gives CDR1 SGHRS, CDR2 YFSETQ.